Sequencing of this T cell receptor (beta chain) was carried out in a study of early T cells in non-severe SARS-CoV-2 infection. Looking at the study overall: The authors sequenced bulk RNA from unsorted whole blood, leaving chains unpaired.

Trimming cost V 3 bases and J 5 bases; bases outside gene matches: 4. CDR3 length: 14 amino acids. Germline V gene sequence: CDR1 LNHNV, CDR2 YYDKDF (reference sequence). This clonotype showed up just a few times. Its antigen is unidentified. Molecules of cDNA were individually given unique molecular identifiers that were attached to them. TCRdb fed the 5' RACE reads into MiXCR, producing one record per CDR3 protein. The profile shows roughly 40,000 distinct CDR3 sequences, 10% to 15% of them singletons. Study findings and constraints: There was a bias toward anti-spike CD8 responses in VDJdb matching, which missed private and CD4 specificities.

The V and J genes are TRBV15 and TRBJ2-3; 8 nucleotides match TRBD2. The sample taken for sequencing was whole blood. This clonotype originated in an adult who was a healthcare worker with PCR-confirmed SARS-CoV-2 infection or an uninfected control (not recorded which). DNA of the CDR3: TGTGCCACCAGCAGGTCCAGCGGGAGAGATACGCAGTATTTT. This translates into CATSRSSGRDTQYF.